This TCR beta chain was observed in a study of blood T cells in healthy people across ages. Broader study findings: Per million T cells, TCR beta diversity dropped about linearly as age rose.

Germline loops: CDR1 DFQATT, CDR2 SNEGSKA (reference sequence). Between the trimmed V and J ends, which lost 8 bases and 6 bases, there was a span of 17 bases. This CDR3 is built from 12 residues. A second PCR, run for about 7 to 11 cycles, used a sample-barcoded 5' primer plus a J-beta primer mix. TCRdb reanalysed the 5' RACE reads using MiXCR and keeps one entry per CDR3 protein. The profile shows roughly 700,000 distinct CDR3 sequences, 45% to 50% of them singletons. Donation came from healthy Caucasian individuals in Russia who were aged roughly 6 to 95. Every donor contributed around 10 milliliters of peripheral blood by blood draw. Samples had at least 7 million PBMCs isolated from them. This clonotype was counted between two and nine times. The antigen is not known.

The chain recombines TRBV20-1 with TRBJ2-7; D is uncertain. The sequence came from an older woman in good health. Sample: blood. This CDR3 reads CSLQWDASEQYF. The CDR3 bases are TGCAGTCTACAGTGGGATGCCTCCGAGCAGTACTTC.